This TCR beta chain is from a study of CD8 T cells in Susac syndrome. With random hexamers, roughly 0.45 to 1 ug RNA was reverse transcribed. immunoSEQ multiplex PCR amplified TCR beta CDR3 across 54 Vbeta, 13 Jbeta. TCRdb itself ran the immunoSEQ multiplex PCR reads through MiXCR, one entry per CDR3 protein. The sample records approximately 300,000 distinct CDR3 sequences, 85% being singletons. The study used treatment-naive patients who had stable or active relapsing-remitting disease as multiple sclerosis controls. TEMRA cells were enriched by FACS, and CD4+ and CD8+ T cells were negatively isolated. Material: CD8+ T cells from PBMCs. The receptor's source is a human donor with multiple sclerosis.

The chain's CDR3 is CASSGRLTDTQYF. DNA for the CDR3: TGTGCCAGCAGCGGCCGATTAACAGATACGCAGTATTTT. The chain has TRBV9 and TRBJ2-3; no clear D. Trimming removed 3 bases at V and 3 bases at J, with 8 bases between. This CDR3 has 13 amino acids. Germline V gene sequence: CDR1 SGDLS, CDR2 YYNGEE.